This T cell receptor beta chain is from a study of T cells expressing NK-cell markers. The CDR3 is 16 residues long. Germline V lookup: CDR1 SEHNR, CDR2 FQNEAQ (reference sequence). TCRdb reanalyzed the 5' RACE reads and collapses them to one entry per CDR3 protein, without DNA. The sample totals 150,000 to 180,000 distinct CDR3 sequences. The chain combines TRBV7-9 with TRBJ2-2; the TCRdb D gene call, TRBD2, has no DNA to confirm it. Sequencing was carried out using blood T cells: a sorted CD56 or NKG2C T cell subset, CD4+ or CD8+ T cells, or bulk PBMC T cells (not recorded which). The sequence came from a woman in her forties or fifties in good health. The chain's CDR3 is CASSSPPALNTGELFF.